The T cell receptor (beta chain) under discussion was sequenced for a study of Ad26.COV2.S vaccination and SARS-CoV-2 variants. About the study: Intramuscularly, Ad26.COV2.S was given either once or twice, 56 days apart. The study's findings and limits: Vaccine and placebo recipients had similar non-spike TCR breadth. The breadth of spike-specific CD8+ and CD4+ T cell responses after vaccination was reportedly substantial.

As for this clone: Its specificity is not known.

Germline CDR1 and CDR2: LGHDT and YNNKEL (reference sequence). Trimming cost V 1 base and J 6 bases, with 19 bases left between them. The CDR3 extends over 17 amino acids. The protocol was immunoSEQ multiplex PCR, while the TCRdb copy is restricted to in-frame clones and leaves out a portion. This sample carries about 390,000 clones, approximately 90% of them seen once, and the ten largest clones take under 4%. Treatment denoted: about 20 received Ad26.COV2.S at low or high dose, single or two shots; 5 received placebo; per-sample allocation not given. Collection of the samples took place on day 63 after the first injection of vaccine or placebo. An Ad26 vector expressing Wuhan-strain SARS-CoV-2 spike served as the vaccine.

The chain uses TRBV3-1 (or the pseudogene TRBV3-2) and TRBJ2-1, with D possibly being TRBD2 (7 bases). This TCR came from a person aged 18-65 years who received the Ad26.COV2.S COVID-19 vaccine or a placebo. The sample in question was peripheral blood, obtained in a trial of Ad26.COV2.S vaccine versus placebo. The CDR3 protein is CASSQGAGGGRTNEQFF. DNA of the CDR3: TGTGCCAGCAGCCAAGGGGCAGGCGGGGGCCGCACCAATGAGCAGTTCTTC.